The rows below give T cell receptor beta chains drawn from one sample of a study of shared clonotypes between healthy human individuals. TCRdb's copy holds only in-frame clones and misses some; the assay was immunoSEQ multiplex PCR. Seen here are over a million clones, 97% to 99% observed once, and the top ten hold 0.36%. Source material: naive CD4+ T cells sorted from blood. These receptor sequences come from a man aged 25 to 40 in good health. The CDR3 runs from the conserved cysteine through the conserved F or W. The D gene is left open where the match is weak. Expanded clones get a size class; other rows say once, few or many, or leave the size out.

CDR3 length,V gene,clone size,D gene,J gene,CDR3 protein,CDR3 DNA
15,TRBV11-2,.,TRBD1,TRBJ2-6,CASSPPGQGANVLTF,TGTGCCAGCAGCCCACCGGGACAGGGGGCCAACGTCCTGACTTTC
16,TRBV9,.,TRBD1,TRBJ2-2,CASSVDRTGGIGELFF,TGTGCCAGCAGCGTAGATAGGACAGGCGGTATCGGGGAGCTGTTTTTT
21,TRBV18,.,TRBD2,TRBJ2-6,CASSPPFGLAGGPAGANVLTF,TGTGCCAGCTCACCACCGTTTGGGCTTGCGGGAGGGCCGGCTGGGGCCAACGTCCTGACTTTC
11,TRBV7-9,.,.,TRBJ2-3,CASSLVGTQYF,TGTGCCAGCAGCTTAGTTGGTACGCAGTATTTT
17,TRBV5-2,.,.,TRBJ2-6,CASKARSTQSRANVLTF,TGTGCCAGCAAGGCTCGCAGTACACAAAGTCGGGCCAACGTCCTGACTTTC
13,TRBV11-3,.,.,TRBJ2-2,CASSLESGGELFF,TGTGCCAGCAGCTTAGAATCAGGCGGGGAGCTGTTTTTT
15,TRBV15,once,.,TRBJ2-7,CATSRVMAGTYEQYF,TGTGCCACCAGCAGAGTAATGGCTGGGACCTACGAGCAGTACTTC
15,TRBV7-3,once,TRBD2,TRBJ2-5,CASSLIPSGKETQYF,TGTGCCAGCAGCTTAATCCCTAGCGGAAAAGAGACCCAGTACTTC
14,TRBV25-1,.,TRBD1,TRBJ2-3,CASKGGPGTDTQYF,TGTGCCAGCAAAGGGGGCCCAGGCACAGATACGCAGTATTTT
14,TRBV5-4,.,.,TRBJ1-2,CASSLRDSRYGYTF,TGTGCCAGCAGCTTGAGGGACTCCCGCTATGGCTACACCTTC
15,TRBV7-2,.,.,TRBJ2-3,CASSFPLLSTDTQYF,TGTGCCAGCAGCTTTCCTCTCCTGTCGACAGATACGCAGTATTTT
15,TRBV5-5,.,TRBD2,TRBJ2-1,CASSLSLAEYNEQFF,TGTGCCAGCAGCTTGAGTCTAGCGGAGTACAATGAGCAGTTCTTC
16,TRBV4-3,.,TRBD1,TRBJ1-1,CASSQDGTGMNTEAFF,TGCGCCAGCAGCCAAGACGGGACAGGGATGAACACTGAAGCTTTCTTT
13,TRBV11-3,.,.,TRBJ2-1,CASSLRVHDEQFF,TGTGCCAGCAGCTTGAGGGTTCACGATGAGCAGTTCTTC
12,TRBV29-1,.,.,TRBJ1-1,CSVETRRGGAFF,TGCAGCGTTGAAACTCGTCGCGGGGGAGCTTTCTTT
15,TRBV6-5,.,.,TRBJ1-5,CASSGGVGGNQPQHF,TGTGCCAGTTCCGGTGGGGTGGGTGGCAATCAGCCCCAGCATTTT
14,TRBV5-1,.,TRBD2,TRBJ2-1,CASGLAGGNNEQFF,TGCGCCAGCGGACTAGCGGGAGGGAACAATGAGCAGTTCTTC
17,TRBV4-3,.,TRBD1,TRBJ1-2,CASSQGDRAPLFYGYTF,TGCGCCAGCAGCCAAGGAGACAGGGCCCCCCTATTCTATGGCTACACCTTC
14,TRBV5-1,few,.,TRBJ1-2,CASRPTVANYGYTF,TGCGCCAGCAGGCCGACCGTAGCTAACTATGGCTACACCTTC
15,TRBV18,.,.,TRBJ2-1,CASSPPGPRYNEQFF,TGTGCCAGCTCACCACCGGGTCCCAGATACAATGAGCAGTTCTTC
13,TRBV28,.,.,TRBJ2-1,CASSRSAYNEQFF,TGTGCCAGCAGTCGCTCAGCCTACAATGAGCAGTTCTTC
15,TRBV5-1,.,TRBD1,TRBJ2-3,CASSLVQGGTDTQYF,TGCGCCAGCAGCTTGGTACAGGGGGGAACAGATACGCAGTATTTT
16,TRBV11-2,.,TRBD1,TRBJ2-7,CASSFPARDRVYEQYF,TGTGCCAGCAGCTTCCCGGCCCGGGACAGGGTCTACGAGCAGTACTTC